The 29 T cell receptor beta chains listed next were all sequenced from one sample in a study of blood T cells in healthy people across ages. Through a sample-barcoded 5' primer and a J-beta primer mix, a second PCR was run for roughly 6 to 12 cycles. TCRdb fed the 5' RACE reads into MiXCR, producing one record per CDR3 protein. The table includes roughly 800,000 distinct CDR3 sequences, roughly 60% detected once. Sequenced input: blood. Receptors originate from a man aged 30-40 years in good health.

The genes are TRBV25-1 and TRBJ1-2, with D uncertain. The CDR3 is made up of 14 amino acids. The V gene's germline CDR1 is MGHDK and CDR2 SYGVNS. Trimming took 0 bases from V and 0 from J, leaving 5 bases between them. CDR3: CASSEYTTNYGYTF. CDR3 bases: TGTGCCAGCAGTGAATATACAACTAACTATGGCTACACCTTC.

This clonotype was counted a few times. The chain combines TRBV20-1 with TRBJ2-1; no firm D call. The end of the DNA is better explained by TRBJ2-7, so the J call may be wrong. The length of the CDR3 is 15 residues. Germline lookup yields CDR1 DFQATT and CDR2 SNEGSKA (reference sequence). CDR3: CSAGLPSLSYNEQYF. CDR3 DNA: TGCAGTGCTGGCCTTCCGAGTCTCTCCTACAATGAGCAGTACTTC.

This chain uses TRBV2 with TRBJ2-7; D is perhaps TRBD2 (5 bases). Per germline, CDR1 SNHLY and CDR2 FYNNEI. This CDR3 is 13 amino acids long. The V end lost 4 bases, the J end lost 5 bases, and 12 bases lay between the germline ends. The CDR3 DNA sequence: TGTGCCAGCAGTGGAGGGATCGGCAACGAGCAGTACTTC. It encodes CASSGGIGNEQYF.

This rearrangement joins TRBV2 to TRBJ2-1; D not resolved. CDR1 is SNHLY, CDR2 FYNNEI, per germline. The CDR3 length is 13 residues. V was pared by 8 bases and J by 1 base, with 9 bases between. This CDR3 reads CASLPDSYNEQFF. The CDR3 nucleotides read TGTGCCAGCCTTCCCGATTCCTACAATGAGCAGTTCTTC. Together with reference TRBV2 and TRBJ2-1, the CDR3 gives the full variable domain: EPEVTQTPSHQVTQMGQEVILRCVPISNHLYFYWYRQILGQKVEFLVSFYNNEISEKSEIFDDQFSVERPDGSNFTLKIRSTKLEDSAMYFCASLPDSYNEQFFGPGTRLTVL.

The chain joins TRBV5-5 to TRBJ2-4; D not resolved. The end of the DNA fits TRBJ2-7 better, so the J call may be wrong. Germline CDR1 and CDR2: SGHKS and YYEKEE (reference sequence). CDR3 length: 15 amino acids. CDR3 sequence reads: CASSPGGDYRYEQYF. CDR3 DNA sequence: TGTGCCAGCAGCCCTGGTGGGGATTATAGGTACGAGCAGTACTTC.

The chain recombines TRBV6-1 with TRBJ2-5; TRBD2 might be the D (5 bases). The CDR3 has 15 residues. The V and J ends lost 6 bases and 4 bases respectively, with 18 bases between them. Looked up from germline, CDR1 is MNHNS and CDR2 is SASEGT. The CDR3 DNA reads TGTGCCAGCAGGTGGGAGCTTTCTTCTCGAGAGACCCAGTACTTC. Protein sequence: CASRWELSSRETQYF.

The gene calls are TRBV24-1 and TRBJ2-5; 11 bases agree with TRBD2. CDR1 and CDR2 from the germline V gene are KGHDR and SFDVKD. J was trimmed by 7 bases and V by 4 bases; bases with no gene match: 4. The CDR3 is made up of 14 amino acids. The CDR3 bases are TGTGCCACCAGTGACCCAGGACTAGCGGGGACCCAGTACTTC. Translation: CATSDPGLAGTQYF.

This rearrangement joins TRBV27 to TRBJ2-5; the D gene is possibly TRBD1 (6 bases). The better agreement between TRBJ2-7 and the DNA end casts doubt on the J call. Germline CDR1 and CDR2: MNHEY and SMNVEV (reference sequence). This CDR3 contains 12 residues. For the CDR3, the DNA is TGTGCCAGCGGAAGTACAGGGTACGAGCAGTACTTC. This codes for CASGSTGYEQYF.

This chain connects TRBV20-1 to TRBJ2-7; TRBD2 matches at 13 bases. From germline, CDR1 is DFQATT and CDR2 SNEGSKA (reference sequence). The CDR3 totals 16 residues. Losses at the gene ends were 0 bases for V and 6 bases for J; bases not matched to a gene: 8. CDR3 nucleotides: TGCAGTGCTAGAGACCCCGGACTAGCGGGAGTAGGCGAGCAGTACTTC. This gives the protein CSARDPGLAGVGEQYF.

The chain employs TRBV29-1 and TRBJ1-5; possible D gene TRBD1, 6 bases. The CDR3 length is 13 residues. Germline CDR1 is SQVTM and CDR2 is ANQGSEA. The V gene lost 3 bases and the J gene lost 7 bases, with 13 bases spanning the gap. The CDR3 DNA sequence: TGCAGCGTTGAGCAGGGGACGGGACAGCCCCAGCATTTT. Its protein product is CSVEQGTGQPQHF.

This chain uses TRBV2 with TRBJ2-2; 9 bases are a match to TRBD1. J gave up 8 bases and V 4 bases, and 8 bases lay outside the gene matches. The V gene's germline CDR1 is SNHLY and CDR2 FYNNEI. The CDR3 contains 15 residues. CDR3 in DNA: TGTGCCAGCAGTGGTCGGACAGGGGAGATTGGGGAGCTGTTTTTT. Translated, it gives CASSGRTGEIGELFF.

V usage is TRBV5-5 and J usage is TRBJ2-3; 16 positions match TRBD2. Germline CDR1 and CDR2: SGHKS and YYEKEE (reference sequence). With 3 bases clipped from V and 4 bases from J, the junction kept 11 bases outside the gene matches. The CDR3 is made up of 19 amino acids. CDR3 nucleotide sequence: TGTGCCAGCAGCTCAACCGGGACTAGCGGGGGGGCCGGTGCAGATACGCAGTATTTT. Protein sequence: CASSSTGTSGGAGADTQYF.

This chain joins TRBV14 and TRBJ2-2, with D possibly TRBD1 on 5 matching bases. Trimming took off 5 bases at V and 6 bases at J, with 13 bases between the two ends. The CDR3 totals 14 residues. From germline, CDR1 is SGHDN and CDR2 FVKESK. The CDR3 nucleotides read TGTGCCAGCAGCTCTCGACAGACCTCCGGGGAGCTGTTTTTT. Protein sequence: CASSSRQTSGELFF.

This chain joins TRBV12-3 or TRBV12-4 and TRBJ2-3; D uncertain. V lost 3 bases and J lost 10, with 14 bases in between. This CDR3 is 13 amino acids long. In nucleotides, the CDR3 is TGTGCCAGCAGTTTCATTACTACACTACCGCAGTATTTT. Protein: CASSFITTLPQYF.

This clonotype was seen just once. This chain joins TRBV7-2 and TRBJ1-2, with D possibly TRBD1 on 5 matching bases. Trimming shortened V by 2 bases and J by 4 bases, and 20 bases separated the two germline ends. The CDR3 totals 17 residues. Germline CDR1 reads SGHTA; CDR2 reads FQGNSA. The CDR3 protein is CASSLRGRTHGSYGYTF. The CDR3 bases are TGTGCCAGCAGCTTAAGGGGCAGGACGCATGGGAGCTATGGCTACACCTTC. Drawing the rest from reference TRBV7-2 and TRBJ1-2, the complete variable domain is GAGVSQSPSNKVTEKGKDVELRCDPISGHTALYWYRQSLGQGLEFLIYFQGNSAPDKSGLPSDRFSAERTGGSVSTLTIQRTQQEDSAVYLCASSLRGRTHGSYGYTFGSGTRLTVV.

This clonotype was seen a handful of times. CDR3 residues: CASSQPQGLITYEQYF. The CDR3 coding sequence is TGTGCCAGCAGTCAACCACAGGGCCTTATTACCTACGAGCAGTACTTC. The V gene is TRBV6-4, the J gene TRBJ2-7; tentatively, D is TRBD1 (6 bases). The CDR3 is 16 amino acids. V lost 5 bases, J lost 2 bases, and 19 bases lay in between. Looked up from germline, CDR1 is MRHNA and CDR2 is SNTAGT.

The V call is TRBV5-1, the J call TRBJ2-5; D gene uncertain. Gene TRBJ2-7 matches the end of the DNA better, so the J call may be wrong. Germline values: CDR1 SGHRS, CDR2 YFSETQ. The CDR3 totals 13 residues. In DNA, the CDR3 is TGCGCCAGCAGCCCTTCGGTCCCATACGAGCAGTACTTC. Protein: CASSPSVPYEQYF.

V usage is TRBV7-2 and J usage is TRBJ2-2; tentative D call: TRBD1 (5 bases). In germline, CDR1 is SGHTA, CDR2 FQGNSA. The germline V and J ends were trimmed by 6 bases and 3 bases, with 11 bases remaining between them. The CDR3 has 14 residues. Here the CDR3 reads CASSLRGYTGELFF. The CDR3 DNA is TGTGCCAGCAGTCTTAGGGGTTACACCGGGGAGCTGTTTTTT. The full variable domain, in which reference TRBV7-2 and TRBJ2-2 provide the parts outside the CDR3, is GAGVSQSPSNKVTEKGKDVELRCDPISGHTALYWYRQSLGQGLEFLIYFQGNSAPDKSGLPSDRFSAERTGGSVSTLTIQRTQQEDSAVYLCASSLRGYTGELFFGEGSRLTVL.

The CDR3 DNA reads TGCAGTGCTAGAGCCGTCGTTGGGGGAGAGACCCAGTACTTC. This sequence encodes CSARAVVGGETQYF. V usage is TRBV20-1 and J usage is TRBJ2-7; D may correspond to TRBD1 or TRBD2 (5 bases each). The DNA end favors TRBJ2-5, so the J call may be wrong. The CDR3 has 14 amino acids. Germline CDR1 DFQATT, CDR2 SNEGSKA (reference sequence).

The genes are TRBV25-1 and TRBJ1-2; TRBD1 matches at 7 bases. V dropped 5 bases and J dropped 8; count of bases not matched to a gene: 8. The CDR3 covers 13 residues. Per the germline V gene, CDR1 is MGHDK and CDR2 is SYGVNS. The CDR3 DNA is TGTGCCAGCAGTCGTGGACAGGCCCAAGGCTACACCTTC. It yields the protein CASSRGQAQGYTF.

The chain has TRBV9 and TRBJ1-3, with a possible D match to TRBD1 (5 bases). The V end was cut by 1 base, the J end by 0 bases, with 8 bases between. CDR1 and CDR2 (germline): SGDLS, YYNGEE. The CDR3 totals 15 residues. CDR3 in amino acids: CASSVFDSSGNTIYF. CDR3 sequence (DNA): TGTGCCAGCAGCGTATTTGACAGCTCTGGAAACACCATATATTTT.

This clonotype was found once. The chain carries TRBV6-2 or TRBV6-3 and TRBJ1-5; D remains unclear. The germline V and J ends were trimmed by 4 bases and 7 bases, with 17 bases remaining between them. Germline V gene lookup returns CDR1 MNHEY and CDR2 SVGEGT. The CDR3 sequence is 15 residues long. CDR3 loop: CASSSNPRTKQPQHF. The CDR3 region has the DNA TGTGCCAGCAGTTCAAACCCGAGAACCAAGCAGCCCCAGCATTTT.

This chain joins TRBV5-6 and TRBJ2-3; D possibly matches TRBD1 or TRBD2 (5 bases each). CDR1 and CDR2 from the germline V gene are SGHDT and YYEEEE. Trimming took off 3 bases at V and 6 bases at J, with 14 bases between the two ends. The CDR3 spans 14 residues. The CDR3 bases are TGTGCCAGCAGCTCCCGGGCGTGGGGGGATACGCAGTATTTT. The encoded protein is CASSSRAWGDTQYF.

V gene TRBV7-2 combines with J gene TRBJ1-2; D is unresolved. Germline assignment: CDR1 SGHTA and CDR2 FQGNSA. This CDR3 has 15 amino acids. V was trimmed by 5 bases and J by 1 base, leaving 14 bases between them. CDR3 in amino acids: CASSITSTSNYGYTF. CDR3 sequence (DNA): TGTGCCAGCAGCATTACGTCAACAAGTAACTATGGCTACACCTTC.

CDR3 residues: CASSHQPESSYNSPLHF. DNA for the CDR3: TGTGCCAGCAGTCACCAACCCGAGAGCTCCTATAATTCACCCCTCCACTTT. The V and J genes are TRBV27 and TRBJ1-6; the D is unclear. The CDR3 covers 17 residues. Trimming removed 5 bases at V and 0 bases at J, with 14 bases between. From germline, CDR1 is MNHEY and CDR2 SMNVEV (reference sequence).

The J gene is TRBJ2-7, the V gene TRBV20-1; 7 bases match TRBD2. The DNA end lines up better with TRBJ2-5; the J call may be wrong. The CDR3 extends over 12 amino acids. Germline assignment: CDR1 DFQATT and CDR2 SNEGSKA (reference sequence). CDR3: CSADGLVETQYF. CDR3 DNA sequence: TGCAGTGCGGACGGACTAGTGGAGACCCAGTACTTC.

The chain links TRBV29-1 to TRBJ2-5; D may match TRBD1 or TRBD2 (5 bases each). This CDR3 comprises 15 residues. V gave up 6 bases and J gave up 0 bases, with 17 bases separating them. Germline V lookup: CDR1 SQVTM, CDR2 ANQGSEA. For the CDR3, the DNA is TGCAGCGTATCCGGGACGCTTCACAACCAAGAGACCCAGTACTTC. This translates into CSVSGTLHNQETQYF.

This clonotype turned up a few times. The rearrangement uses TRBV29-1 and TRBJ2-1, with 7 bases that match TRBD2. Trimming removed 8 bases from V and 5 bases from J; junction bases left unmatched: 12. This CDR3 comprises 14 residues. CDR1 is SQVTM, CDR2 ANQGSEA, per germline. The DNA of the CDR3 is TGCAGCACCGACCGCGGGAGTTTCGACAATGAGCAGTTCTTC. Protein sequence: CSTDRGSFDNEQFF.

This chain uses TRBV12-3 or TRBV12-4 with TRBJ2-3; 7 nucleotides match TRBD2. J was trimmed by 5 bases and V by 4 bases; bases with no gene match: 9. The CDR3 length is 15 residues. In DNA, the CDR3 is TGTGCCAGCAGTTCACAGCTGACTAGCTTAGATACGCAGTATTTT. Encoded protein: CASSSQLTSLDTQYF.